The 21 T cell receptor beta chains below all came from one sample that was sequenced in a study of T cell repertoires in cytomegalovirus infection. TCRdb ran MiXCR on the reads and lists one entry per CDR3 protein. This sample carries hundreds of thousands of distinct CDR3 sequences, around 32% of them seen once, and the ten largest clones take roughly an eighth. Sequences were obtained from PBMCs. Source of these receptors: a human donor in good health (CMV status not recorded). Some clones in this sample may be carry-over from other donors' samples.

The V call is TRBV20-1, the J call TRBJ2-5, with 7 bases aligning to TRBD2. The CDR3 loop spans 14 amino acids. CDR1 and CDR2 from the germline V gene are DFQATT and SNEGSKA (reference sequence). Here the CDR3 DNA reads TGCATTGCAGCTCCGGGACTAACTTCAGAGACCCAGTACTTC. Protein sequence: CIAAPGLTSETQYF.

The V gene is TRBV12-3 or TRBV12-4, the J gene TRBJ1-1; possibly TRBD1 for D (6 bases). V was pared by 6 bases and J by 10 bases, with 21 bases between. The CDR3 covers 14 residues. The DNA of the CDR3 is TGTGCCAGCAGCCTTCCCCACAGGGAGCACGTAGCTTTCTTT. It encodes CASSLPHREHVAFF.

The chain employs TRBV28 and TRBJ1-1; the D is unclear. V shed 6 bases and J shed 3 bases, with 8 bases lying between them. The CDR3 runs to 12 residues. Germline V CDR1 and CDR2: MDHEN, SYDVKM. The CDR3 DNA reads TGTGCCAGCAGGGCGGGAGACACTGAAGCTTTCTTT. Encoded protein: CASRAGDTEAFF.

This clonotype came up many times. The chain recombines TRBV5-4 with TRBJ2-5, with D possibly TRBD2 on 7 matching bases. Germline V lookup: CDR1 SGHNT, CDR2 YYREEE (reference sequence). This CDR3 contains 14 residues. V was trimmed by 4 bases and J by 5 bases, leaving 15 bases between them. In nucleotides, the CDR3 is TGTGCCAGCAGCCGGGGGGCTGCACGGGAGACCCAGTACTTC. Translation gives CASSRGAARETQYF.

This clonotype was detected ten times or more. The chain links TRBV2 to TRBJ1-5, with 8 bases that match TRBD1. Germline CDR1 reads SNHLY; CDR2 reads FYNNEI. The junction had 13 bases not matched to a gene; V was cut back by 9 bases and J by 3 bases. The CDR3 spans 16 residues. As DNA, the CDR3 is TGTGCCAGTCGCCTTCAGGGGGCAGGCCTCAATCAGCCCCAGCATTTT. It codes for CASRLQGAGLNQPQHF. Drawing the rest from reference TRBV2 and TRBJ1-5, the complete variable domain is EPEVTQTPSHQVTQMGQEVILRCVPISNHLYFYWYRQILGQKVEFLVSFYNNEISEKSEIFDDQFSVERPDGSNFTLKIRSTKLEDSAMYFCASRLQGAGLNQPQHFGDGTRLSIL.

Turning to this clonotype: The conserved closing phenylalanine or tryptophan is absent in this CDR3, likely reflecting a read error. The chain recombines TRBV4-1 with TRBJ2-7, with D perhaps TRBD2 (5 bases). Germline V gene data show CDR1 as MGHRA and CDR2 as YSYEKL. Trimming took 1 base from V and 0 from J, leaving 10 bases between them. The CDR3 has 15 residues. DNA for the CDR3: TGCGCCAGCAGCCAAGTTTCGGGAAGCTCCTACGAGCAGTACATC. Translation gives CASSQVSGSSYEQYI.

This clonotype was counted between two and nine times. The V call is TRBV27, the J call TRBJ2-3, with D possibly matching TRBD2 (7 bases). Trimming removed 10 bases from V and 4 bases from J, with 21 bases in between. Germline lookup yields CDR1 MNHEY and CDR2 SMNVEV (reference sequence). The CDR3 runs 15 residues. The CDR3 DNA is TGTGCCACTGGGAGGGGGGGGCAACCGTCAGATACGCAGTATTTT. It yields the protein CATGRGGQPSDTQYF.

Only a few counts were recorded for this clonotype. The chain employs TRBV7-6 and TRBJ2-5; TRBD1 matches at 7 bases. This CDR3 spans 13 amino acids. In germline, CDR1 is SGHVS, CDR2 FNYEAQ. The V segment lost 5 bases and the J segment 3 bases; nucleotides outside the gene matches: 3. CDR3 DNA: TGTGCCAGCAGCGTCGACAGGGAAGAGACCCAGTACTTC. This sequence encodes CASSVDREETQYF. The entire variable domain, with the rest obtained from reference TRBV7-6 and TRBJ2-5, is as follows: GAGVSQSPRYKVTKRGQDVALRCDPISGHVSLYWYRQALGQGPEFLTYFNYEAQQDKSGLPNDRFSAERPEGSISTLTIQRTEQRDSAMYRCASSVDREETQYFGPGTRLLVL.

The rearrangement joins TRBV6-6 to TRBJ2-4; D remains ambiguous. Between the trimmed V and J ends, which lost 0 bases and 0 bases, there was a span of 9 bases. The germline V gene encodes CDR1 MNHNY and CDR2 SVGAGI (reference sequence). CDR3 length: 16 residues. Here the CDR3 reads CASSYSLLSAKNIQYF. Written as DNA, the CDR3 is TGTGCCAGCAGTTACTCGCTTCTATCAGCCAAAAACATTCAGTACTTC.

This chain connects TRBV5-1 to TRBJ2-7; 11 nucleotides match TRBD1. V lost 7 bases and J lost 3; bases outside the gene matches: 6. Germline assignment: CDR1 SGHRS and CDR2 YFSETQ. CDR3 length equals 14 residues. CDR3 loop: CASRPGQGDYEQYF. CDR3 in DNA: TGCGCCAGCCGCCCGGGACAGGGGGACTACGAGCAGTACTTC. Based on the CDR3 plus reference TRBV5-1 and TRBJ2-7, the full variable domain is KAGVTQTPRYLIKTRGQQVTLSCSPISGHRSVSWYQQTPGQGLQFLFEYFSETQRNKGNFPGRFSGRQFSNSRSEMNVSTLELGDSALYLCASRPGQGDYEQYFGPGTRLTVT.

J is TRBJ2-7 and V is TRBV19; D may be TRBD1 (6 bases). CDR1 is LNHDA, CDR2 SQIVND, per germline (reference sequence). The CDR3 spans 12 residues. The V and J ends lost 7 bases and 0 bases respectively, with 7 bases between them. CDR3 DNA sequence: TGTGCCAGTAAGGACAGCTCCTACGAGCAGTACTTC. Protein sequence: CASKDSSYEQYF.

This clonotype was seen a handful of times. The chain links TRBV3-1 to TRBJ1-6; 7 positions agree with TRBD1. J lost 11 bases, V lost 4 bases, and 8 bases had no gene match. The germline gives CDR1 LGHDT, CDR2 YNNKEL (reference sequence). CDR3 length: 14 amino acids. This chain's CDR3 is CASSPDPGQPPLHF. The DNA of the CDR3 is TGTGCCAGCAGCCCGGACCCGGGACAGCCACCCCTCCACTTT.

This clonotype was seen repeatedly, ten times or more. The chain carries TRBV6-2 or TRBV6-3 and TRBJ1-5; 8 bases match TRBD1. With 2 bases clipped from V and 9 bases from J, the junction kept 6 bases outside the gene matches. Germline V gives CDR1 MNHEY, CDR2 SVGEGT. The length of the CDR3 is 14 residues. The CDR3 loop reads CASSYVQGAGPQHF. The CDR3 bases are TGTGCCAGCAGTTACGTCCAGGGGGCAGGGCCCCAGCATTTT.

Remarks on this clonotype: One end of the junction is discordant with germline, which a read error may explain. The CDR3 nucleotides read TGTGCCAGGAGTTTAACCCCCGTCCGGTCTGGGTTTACCTACGAGCAGTACTTC. Its protein product is CARSLTPVRSGFTYEQYF. The gene calls are TRBV12-3 or TRBV12-4 and TRBJ2-7; no clear D. The CDR3 is 18 amino acids.

Turning to this clonotype: At one boundary the junction diverges from the germline segment, which might be a read error. The V gene is TRBV12-3 or TRBV12-4, the J gene TRBJ1-5, with TRBD1 matching over 8 bases. The CDR3 length is 17 residues. In nucleotides, the CDR3 is TGTGCCAGCAGTTTAGAAACAGGGGGTTATAGCAATCAGCCCCAGCGTTTT. Amino acid sequence: CASSLETGGYSNQPQRF.

V usage is TRBV14 and J usage is TRBJ1-3; no reliable D call. CDR3 length equals 14 residues. V lost 2 bases and J lost 3, with 8 bases in between. Germline lookup yields CDR1 SGHDN and CDR2 FVKESK. CDR3 nucleotides: TGTGCCAGCAGCCAATGGGGATTTGGAAACACCATATATTTT. Amino acids: CASSQWGFGNTIYF.

In regard to this clonotype: This may be a read error, as it is one base from a much larger clone. The genes are TRBV7-2 and TRBJ2-5, with D possibly being TRBD2 (5 bases). This CDR3 region has 16 residues. The germline gives CDR1 SGHTA, CDR2 FQGNSA. The CDR3 region has the DNA TGTTCCAGCAGCACTATTTCCCGACCAAGCGGCAAGACCCAGTACTTC. This encodes CSSSTISRPSGKTQYF.

Only a few counts were recorded for this clonotype. V is TRBV5-3 and J is TRBJ1-1; D perhaps matches TRBD1 (5 bases). TRBV5-3 belongs to the ORF category, with a function that is uncertain. The V end lost 8 bases, the J end lost 1 base, and 15 bases lay between the germline ends. The CDR3 is 14 amino acids. The CDR3 sequence: CASSGDGGNTEAFF. The CDR3 bases are TGTGCCAGCAGCGGGGACGGAGGGAACACTGAAGCTTTCTTT.

This clonotype was observed a handful of times. DNA for the CDR3: TGTGCCAGCAGTCGTCGTGGTAGCGGGGATTACGAGCAGTACTTC. It translates to CASSRRGSGDYEQYF. V is TRBV6-2 or TRBV6-3 and J is TRBJ2-7; 8 bases are shared with TRBD2. The length of the CDR3 is 15 residues. V shed 5 bases and J 4 bases; nucleotides not matched to a gene: 10. CDR1 MNHEY and CDR2 SVGEGT come from the germline V gene.

This clonotype was seen ten or more times. The V gene is TRBV7-6, the J gene TRBJ1-3; perhaps TRBD1 as D (5 bases). This CDR3 has 13 residues. Trimming pared 4 bases from V and 1 base from J, leaving 5 bases between. The germline gives CDR1 SGHVS, CDR2 FNYEAQ. CDR3 sequence reads: CASSSGSGNTIYF. CDR3 sequence (DNA): TGTGCCAGCAGCTCAGGGTCTGGAAACACCATATATTTT.

Concerning this clonotype: A much larger clone sits a single nucleotide away, making a read error possible. The J gene is TRBJ2-2, the V gene TRBV7-2; 7 bases are shared with TRBD1. Germline-derived CDR1 and CDR2 are SGHTA and FQGNSA. The CDR3 spans 15 residues. The CDR3 reads CASSRDRANTGALFF. In DNA form, the CDR3 reads TGTGCCAGCAGCCGCGACAGGGCGAACACCGGGGCGCTGTTTTTT.